These 2 T cell receptor beta chains came from one sample sequenced in a study of cytomegalovirus exposure and HLA in healthy donors (dated by TCRdb to about 2017). Preparation of the library involved the immunoSEQ multiplex PCR assay. The multiplex PCR relied on a mix of 60 forward primers for TCR Vbeta segments and 13 reverse primers for TCR Jbeta segments. TCRdb stores this immuneACCESS table with in-frame sequences only. Part of the clones is absent; in the studies checked, under half of the shortfall reflects unresolved V genes, and no reason is known for the rest. The sample yields over 250,000 clones; more than 55% were counted once. Clones ranked in the top ten supply 2% to 2.5% of the sample. The sequenced sample consisted of PBMCs. Receptor source: a female donor in good health and CMV-seronegative.

Only a few counts were recorded for this clone. V is TRBV28 and J is TRBJ1-1; weak D call: TRBD1 (5 bases). CDR1 is MDHEN and CDR2 is SYDVKM in the germline V gene. The CDR3 covers 14 residues. V shed 6 bases and J shed 7 bases, with 18 bases lying between them. CDR3: CASRGQGRGNEAFF. CDR3 in DNA: TGTGCCAGCAGGGGGCAGGGCCGCGGGAATGAAGCTTTCTTT.

The chain employs TRBV10-3 and TRBJ2-1, with 10 bases matching TRBD2. V lost 4 bases, J lost 8 bases, and 5 bases stayed unmatched. CDR1 and CDR2 from the germline V gene are ENHRY and SYGVKD. This CDR3 spans 14 amino acids. The DNA of the CDR3 is TGTGCCATCAGTGGCGGGACTAGCGTCGATGAGCAGTTCTTC. Translation: CAISGGTSVDEQFF.